The sequence of this T cell receptor (beta chain) was determined in a study of breast tumors, draining lymph nodes, adjacent tissues. Broader study findings: Tumor TCR diversity was below lymph nodes but above nontumor tissue.

TCRdb called the multiplex PCR reads again in MiXCR, with one record for every CDR3 protein. The profile shows 150,000 to 200,000 distinct CDR3 sequences, about 33% of them singletons. This CDR3 spans 18 amino acids. V lost 5 bases and J 5 bases, leaving 27 bases between the germline ends. Details on this clonotype: The antigen is not known. A much more abundant neighbour one base away suggests this may be a read error.

Breast cancer patients provided tissue from their axillary draining lymph nodes. The V gene is TRBV12-3 or TRBV12-4, the J gene TRBJ1-2; D may be TRBD1 (5 bases). Sequencing was performed on axillary lymph node tissue. The TCR originated in a female donor with breast cancer. Some clones in this sample may be carry-over from other donors' samples. CDR3 sequence (DNA): TGTGCCAGCAGTCTATGGTCCCCGGGGCTACGGGGGGTATATGGCTACACCTTC. Encoded protein: CASSLWSPGLRGVYGYTF.